This entry describes one T cell receptor beta chain. The CDR3 runs to 13 residues. The ends lost 6 bases at V and 6 bases at J; junction bases unmatched: 5. Germline CDR1 MNHNY, CDR2 SVGAGI (reference sequence). This entry comes from a study of OX40 agonist ivuxolimab in advanced cancers. Study-wide background: Prior therapy, whether anti-PD-1, anti-PD-L1 or anti-CTLA-4, was allowed, and roughly 40% had some. Partial response was recorded in three patients: one hepatocellular carcinoma and two cutaneous melanoma cases.

Clones were sequenced by immunoSEQ multiplex PCR, and TCRdb holds only the in-frame ones, with some missing. The repertoire has tens of thousands of clones, roughly four fifths of them found once; the top ten carry around 3.5%. The sample here was CD4+ or CD8+ T cells sorted from blood, taken in a trial of the OX40 agonist ivuxolimab. The chain carries TRBV6-6 and TRBJ1-5; 7 bases map to TRBD1. The origin of this receptor is an adult with an advanced solid tumor such as melanoma, head and neck, liver or kidney cancer. The CDR3 DNA reads as TGTGCCAGCAGCACCCAGGGGGGTCAGCCCCAGCATTTT. The encoded protein is CASSTQGGQPQHF.